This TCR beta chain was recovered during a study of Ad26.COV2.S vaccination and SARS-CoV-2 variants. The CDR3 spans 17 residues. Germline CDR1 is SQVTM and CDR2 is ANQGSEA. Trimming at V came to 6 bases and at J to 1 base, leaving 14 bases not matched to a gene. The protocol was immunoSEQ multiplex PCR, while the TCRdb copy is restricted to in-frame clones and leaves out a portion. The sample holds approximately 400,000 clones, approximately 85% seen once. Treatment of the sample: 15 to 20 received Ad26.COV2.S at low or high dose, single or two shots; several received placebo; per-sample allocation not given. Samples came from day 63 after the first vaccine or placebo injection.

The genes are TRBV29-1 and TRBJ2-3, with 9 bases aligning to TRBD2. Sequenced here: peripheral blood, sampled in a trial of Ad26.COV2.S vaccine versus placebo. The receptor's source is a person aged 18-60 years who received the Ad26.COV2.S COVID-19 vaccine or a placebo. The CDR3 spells CSVAGTSTRGGTDTQYF. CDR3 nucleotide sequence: TGCAGCGTCGCCGGGACTAGCACTCGGGGCGGCACAGATACGCAGTATTTT.